A selection of T cell receptor beta chains follows, all from one sample in a study of Graves' ophthalmopathy and Graves' hyperthyroidism. TCRdb redid the calling of the multiplex PCR reads with MiXCR, one entry per CDR3 protein. Of approximately 700,000 distinct CDR3 sequences in the sample, about two fifths are singletons; the top ten hold over 2.5%. The specimen sequenced was peripheral blood. The receptors come from an adult man with Graves' ophthalmopathy. CDR3s include the opening cysteine and the closing phenylalanine or tryptophan. D genes are given only for firm matches. Part of the rows lack a size; the others show once, few, many or a class for expanded clones.

>TRBJ2-5|.|TRBD2|TRBV29-1
TGCAGCGTTGAAGATCGACTAGCCGTTGACAATGAGCAGTACTTC
CSVEDRLAVDNEQYF
>TRBJ1-6|.|TRBD1|TRBV29-1
TGCAGCGCGACGACAGGGAAAGGTTCACCCCTCCACTTT
CSATTGKGSPLHF
>TRBJ1-3|.|TRBD1|TRBV9
TGTGCCAGCAGCATGAGGACAGGGGTGACTGGAAACACCATATATTTT
CASSMRTGVTGNTIYF
>TRBJ1-2|many|TRBD1|TRBV6-1
TGTGCCAGCAGACCAGGGGGACAGGTGGACACCTTC
CASRPGGQVDTF
>TRBJ1-1|.|TRBD1|TRBV12-5
TGTGCTAGTGGTTTGGCCTCGACAGGGAGTGAAGCTTTCTTT
CASGLASTGSEAFF
>TRBJ1-2|many|.|TRBV7-9
TGTGCCAGCAGCCCAGGGATTCTTTATGGCTACACCTTC
CASSPGILYGYTF
>TRBJ2-5|.|TRBD1|TRBV7-9
TGTGCCAGCAGCAGCCGGGACAGGGCGATTCAAGAGACCCAGTACTTC
CASSSRDRAIQETQYF
>TRBJ2-7|.|TRBD2|TRBV12-3/TRBV12-4
TGTGCCAGCAGTTCTCTCCGGGGGGGCTCCTACGAGCAGTACTTC
CASSSLRGGSYEQYF
>TRBJ2-7|many|TRBD2|TRBV2
TGTGCCAGCAACATAGCGGGAGCGGGGTGGGAGCAGTACTTC
CASNIAGAGWEQYF
>TRBJ2-7|.|.|TRBV12-5
TGTGCTAGTGGTTTGGGAGGAGCAGGGGCCCACGAGCAGTACTTC
CASGLGGAGAHEQYF
>TRBJ2-1|.|TRBD2|TRBV7-2
TGTGCCAGCTCCCTAGGGGCTAGCGGGGGGGCCGCTGAGCAGTTCTTC
CASSLGASGGAAEQFF
>TRBJ2-7|.|TRBD1|TRBV6-6
TGTGCCAGCAGCCCAACCTGGACAGGGGCCTACGAGCAGTACTTC
CASSPTWTGAYEQYF
>TRBJ2-7|.|TRBD2|TRBV24-1
TGTGCCACCAGTGATTTATCTTTCAGCGCTAGCGGGAGGTCGTACGAGCAGTACTTC
CATSDLSFSASGRSYEQYF
>TRBJ1-5|once|.|TRBV7-3
TGTGCCAGCAGCCTCTTAGGCAATGGGCAGCCCCAGCATTTT
CASSLLGNGQPQHF
>TRBJ1-1|.|.|TRBV2
TGTGCCAGCTTGGCGGGGGGCTACACTGAAGCTTTCTTT
CASLAGGYTEAFF
>TRBJ1-2|many|.|TRBV19
TGTGCCAGTAGCCTGGACAGAAAAAAGAGAGGCTACACCTTC
CASSLDRKKRGYTF
>TRBJ1-1|many|.|TRBV15
TGTGCCACCAGCAGAGAGCGGGGGAGTTTTACTGAAGCTTTCTTT
CATSRERGSFTEAFF
>TRBJ2-5|.|.|TRBV25-1
TGTGCCAGTATCGGCAGAAACCCAGAGACCCAGTACTTC
CASIGRNPETQYF
>TRBJ1-3|many|.|TRBV7-9
TGTGCCAGCAGCCCCCCCCGGGCTGGAAACACCATATATTTT
CASSPPRAGNTIYF
>TRBJ2-2|.|TRBD1|TRBV7-9
TGTGCCAGCAGCTGGGGACAGAGCACGGACACCGGGGAGCTGTTTTTT
CASSWGQSTDTGELFF